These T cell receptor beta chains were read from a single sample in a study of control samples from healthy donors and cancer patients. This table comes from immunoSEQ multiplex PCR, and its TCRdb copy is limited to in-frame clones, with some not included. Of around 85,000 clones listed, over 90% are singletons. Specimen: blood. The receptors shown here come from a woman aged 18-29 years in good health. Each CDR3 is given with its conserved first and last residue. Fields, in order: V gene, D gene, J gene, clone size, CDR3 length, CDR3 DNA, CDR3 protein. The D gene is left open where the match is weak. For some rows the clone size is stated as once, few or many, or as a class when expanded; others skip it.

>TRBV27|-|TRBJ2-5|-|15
TGTGCCAGCAGTTTTATTGGGCAGACGAAAGAGACCCAGTACTTC
CASSFIGQTKETQYF
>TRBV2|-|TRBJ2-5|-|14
TGTGCCAGCAGGACCCCGGGCATAGGGGAGACCCAGTACTTC
CASRTPGIGETQYF
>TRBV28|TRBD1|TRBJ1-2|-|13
TGTGCCAGCAGTCGGACAGGGAACTATGGCTACACCTTC
CASSRTGNYGYTF
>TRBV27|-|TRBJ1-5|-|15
TGTGCCAGCAGTTTATCTCCAGGGTTTGGCCAGCCCCAGCATTTT
CASSLSPGFGQPQHF
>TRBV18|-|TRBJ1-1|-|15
TGTGCCAGCTCACGACAAGTGACAGGGAACACTGAAGCTTTCTTT
CASSRQVTGNTEAFF
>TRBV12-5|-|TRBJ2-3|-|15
TGTGCTAGTGGTTCCGGTAGATGGGGCACAGATACGCAGTATTTT
CASGSGRWGTDTQYF
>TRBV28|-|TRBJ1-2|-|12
TGTGCGGTGGAGGATGGGCACTATGGCTACACCTTC
CAVEDGHYGYTF
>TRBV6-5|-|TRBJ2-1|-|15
TGTGCCAGCAGCGGGAGTGCGGGGTTTGACAATGAGCAGTTCTTC
CASSGSAGFDNEQFF
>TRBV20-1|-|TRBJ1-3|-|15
TGCAGTGCTAGTATCTTCAGTTACTCTGGAAACACCATATATTTT
CSASIFSYSGNTIYF
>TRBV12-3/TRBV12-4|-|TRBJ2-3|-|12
TGTGCCAGCACCTCCTCTTCTGATACGCAGTATTTT
CASTSSSDTQYF
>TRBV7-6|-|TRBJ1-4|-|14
TGTGCCAGCAGCCAGAGTACCACTCATGAAAAACTGTTTTTT
CASSQSTTHEKLFF
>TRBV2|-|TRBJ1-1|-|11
TGTGCCAGCAGAGGACGGCTGGAAGCTTTCTTT
CASRGRLEAFF
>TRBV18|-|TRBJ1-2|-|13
TGTGCCAGCTCACCCAAACAGGATGGCGGCTACACCTTC
CASSPKQDGGYTF
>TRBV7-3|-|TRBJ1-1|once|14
TGTGCCAGCAGCCCGGAGGGGGTCGGAGCTGAAGCTTTCTTT
CASSPEGVGAEAFF
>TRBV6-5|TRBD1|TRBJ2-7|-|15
TGTGCCAGCAGTTACCGCGGGGACAGGGTCGACGAGCAGTACTTC
CASSYRGDRVDEQYF
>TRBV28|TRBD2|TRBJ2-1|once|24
TGTGCCAGCAGTTTATTTTCCCCACGCCGACGCCCGACTAGCGGGAGGAGTTCAAACAATGAGCAGTTCTTC
CASSLFSPRRRPTSGRSSNNEQFF
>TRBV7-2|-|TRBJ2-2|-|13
TGTGCCAGCAGCCCCGGGAACACCGGGGAGCTGTTTTTT
CASSPGNTGELFF
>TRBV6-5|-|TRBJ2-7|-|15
TGTGCCAGCAGTCCCTCGGGGCCCCACTCCTACGAGCAGTACTTC
CASSPSGPHSYEQYF
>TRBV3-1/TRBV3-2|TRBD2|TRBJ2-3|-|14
TGTGCCAGCAGCCAAGTCACTAGCGCAGATACGCAGTATTTT
CASSQVTSADTQYF
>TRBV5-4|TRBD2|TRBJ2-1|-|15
TGTGCCAGCAGCCCGAGCGGGGGGTCCTACAATGAGCAGTTCTTC
CASSPSGGSYNEQFF
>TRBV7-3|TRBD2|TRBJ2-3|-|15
TGTGCCAGCAGCTTGACTAGCGCCCTCACAGATACGCAGTATTTT
CASSLTSALTDTQYF
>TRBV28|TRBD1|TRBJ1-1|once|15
TGTGCCAGCGGCTTAAGACAGGGTCGGAACACTGAAGCTTTCTTT
CASGLRQGRNTEAFF
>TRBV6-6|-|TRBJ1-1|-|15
TGTGCCAGCCATAGGACTAAACTTGTTGGCACTGAAGCTTTCTTT
CASHRTKLVGTEAFF
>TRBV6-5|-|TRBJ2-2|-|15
TGTGCCAGCAGTTATGGCAGGCTGAACACCGGGGAGCTGTTTTTT
CASSYGRLNTGELFF
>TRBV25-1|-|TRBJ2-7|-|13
TGTGCCAGCAGTTTGGGGCAGGGCTGGGAGCAGTACTTC
CASSLGQGWEQYF
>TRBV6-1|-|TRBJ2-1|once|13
TGTGCCAGCAGTGACACTGCGGTCGGCGAGCAGTTCTTC
CASSDTAVGEQFF
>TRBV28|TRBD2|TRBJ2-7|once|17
TGTGCCAGCAGTTTCTTAGCGGGAGGGCCGAAAATCTACGAGCAGTACTTC
CASSFLAGGPKIYEQYF
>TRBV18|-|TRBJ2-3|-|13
TGTGCCAGCTCACCAATCTCGACAGATACGCAGTATTTT
CASSPISTDTQYF
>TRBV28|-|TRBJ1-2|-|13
TGTGCCAGCAGTTTAGGGTCCTACTATGGCTACACCTTC
CASSLGSYYGYTF
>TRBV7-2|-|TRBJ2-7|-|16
TGTGCCAGCAGCACTACCAGAATGCCGAAACTTTACGAGCAGTACTTC
CASSTTRMPKLYEQYF
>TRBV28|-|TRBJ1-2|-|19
TGTGCCAGCAGTCCTTTGGGTTTGGGAGACGGGAATGCTAACTATGGCTACACCTTC
CASSPLGLGDGNANYGYTF
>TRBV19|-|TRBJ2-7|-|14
TGTGCCAGTAGTATAGATCTAGTATCGGGCGAGCAGTACTTC
CASSIDLVSGEQYF
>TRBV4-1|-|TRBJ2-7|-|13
TGCGCCAGCAGCCAGGATTATGACTACGAGCAGTACTTC
CASSQDYDYEQYF
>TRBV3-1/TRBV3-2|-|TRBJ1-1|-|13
TGTGCCAGCAGCCAAGTCGGGGGCACTGAAGCTTTCTTT
CASSQVGGTEAFF
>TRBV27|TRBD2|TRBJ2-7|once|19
TGTGCCAGCAGTCCCGAACTAGGGACTACTAGCGGAGCGCACTACGAGCAGTACTTC
CASSPELGTTSGAHYEQYF
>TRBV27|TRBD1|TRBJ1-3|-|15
TGTGCCAGCAGTTTGACAGGGGGTTCTGGAAACACCATATATTTT
CASSLTGGSGNTIYF
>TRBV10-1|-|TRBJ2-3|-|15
TGCGCCAGCAGTCGAGCGGGGACAAGCACAGATACGCAGTATTTT
CASSRAGTSTDTQYF
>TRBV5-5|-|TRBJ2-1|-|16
TGTGCCAGCAGCCCCCCCTGGGAGCGGACCTACAATGAGCAGTTCTTC
CASSPPWERTYNEQFF
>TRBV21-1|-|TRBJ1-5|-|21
TGTGCCAGCTCAACCCCCACAGTTCGGACAGGGGACTCTTATAGCAATCAGCCCCAGCATTTT
CASSTPTVRTGDSYSNQPQHF
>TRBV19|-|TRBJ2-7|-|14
TGTGCCAGTAGTAGTGGAACAGGGCCCTACGAGCAGTACTTC
CASSSGTGPYEQYF
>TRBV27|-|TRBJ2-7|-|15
TGTGCCAGCAGTTTCGGGCTAGCGTCCTCCTACGAGCAGTACTTC
CASSFGLASSYEQYF
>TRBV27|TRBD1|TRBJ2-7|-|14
TGTGCCAGCAGGTCCGGGACAGAGACCTACGAGCAGTACTTC
CASRSGTETYEQYF
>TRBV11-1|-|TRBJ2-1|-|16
TGTGCCAGCAGCTTAGGTTTAGCAGGCGTTTACAATGAGCAGTTCTTC
CASSLGLAGVYNEQFF
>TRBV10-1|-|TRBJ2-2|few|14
TGCGCCAGCAGTGAGTTGTGGAACACCGGGGAGCTGTTTTTT
CASSELWNTGELFF
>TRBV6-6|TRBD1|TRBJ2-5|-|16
TGTGCCAGCAGTTACGGGGACAGGGGGCATTGGGAGACCCAGTACTTC
CASSYGDRGHWETQYF
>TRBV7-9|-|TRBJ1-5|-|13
TGTGCCAGCAGCCCGGACGGTCGGGCGCCCCAGCATTTT
CASSPDGRAPQHF
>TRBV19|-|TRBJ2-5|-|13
TGTGCCAGTAGCCTCGCGTTTGGGGAGACCCAGTACTTC
CASSLAFGETQYF
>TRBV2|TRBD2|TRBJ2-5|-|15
TGTGCCAGCAGTCGGGGGGGACGTTCTGCGGAGACCCAGTACTTC
CASSRGGRSAETQYF
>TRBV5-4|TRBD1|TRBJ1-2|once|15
TGTGCCAGCAGCTCGATGTACGGGACAGAGGCTGGCTACACCTTC
CASSSMYGTEAGYTF
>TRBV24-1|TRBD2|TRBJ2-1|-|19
TGTGCCACCAGTGATAGGGGACTAGCGGGAGGGAGCTCCTACAATGAGCAGTTCTTC
CATSDRGLAGGSSYNEQFF
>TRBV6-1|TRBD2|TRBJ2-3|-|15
TGTGCCAGCAGTGAAGTAGCGGGAGGGACAGATACGCAGTATTTT
CASSEVAGGTDTQYF
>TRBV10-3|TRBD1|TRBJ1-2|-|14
TGTGCCATCGGGACCGTGGGGACAGGGTATGGCTACACCTTC
CAIGTVGTGYGYTF
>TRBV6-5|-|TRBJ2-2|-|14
TGTGCCAGCAAAAAGGGGACTAACACCGGGGAGCTGTTTTTT
CASKKGTNTGELFF
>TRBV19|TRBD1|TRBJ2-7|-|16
TGTGCCAGTAGTAGAGACCCCGCGGGACAGGGTCGGGAGCAGTACTTC
CASSRDPAGQGREQYF